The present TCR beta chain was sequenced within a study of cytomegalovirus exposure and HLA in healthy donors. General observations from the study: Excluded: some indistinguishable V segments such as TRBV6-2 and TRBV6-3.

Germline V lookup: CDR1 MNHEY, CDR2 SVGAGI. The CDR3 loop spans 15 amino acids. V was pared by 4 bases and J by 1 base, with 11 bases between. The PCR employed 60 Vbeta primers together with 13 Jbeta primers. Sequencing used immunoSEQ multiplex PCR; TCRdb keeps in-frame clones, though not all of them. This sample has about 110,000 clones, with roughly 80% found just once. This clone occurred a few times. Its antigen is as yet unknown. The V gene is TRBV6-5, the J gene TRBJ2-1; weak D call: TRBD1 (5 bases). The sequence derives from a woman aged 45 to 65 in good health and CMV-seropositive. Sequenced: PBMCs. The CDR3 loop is CASSFFRASYNEQFF. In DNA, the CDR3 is TGTGCCAGCAGTTTCTTCAGGGCTTCCTACAATGAGCAGTTCTTC.